The 22 T cell receptor beta chains given below trace back to one sample, sequenced in a study of blood T cells in healthy people across ages. A second roughly 6 to 11 cycle PCR used barcoded and J-beta primers. One entry per CDR3 protein, called by TCRdb with MiXCR from the 5' RACE reads. The data show around 690,000 distinct CDR3 sequences, 58% seen once. The sample comprised blood. These receptor sequences come from a man in his sixties in good health.

The genes are TRBV20-1 and TRBJ2-1; D might be TRBD1 (6 bases). V lost 0 bases to trimming and J lost 4 bases, with 13 bases between them. CDR1 is DFQATT and CDR2 is SNEGSKA in the germline V gene (reference sequence). The CDR3 sequence is 15 residues long. DNA of the CDR3: TGCAGTGCTAGAGATCCGAACAGGGTTTACAATGAGCAGTTCTTC. Translation: CSARDPNRVYNEQFF.

The chain combines TRBV6-5 with TRBJ2-1; D might be TRBD1 or TRBD2, each matching 5 bases. The length of the CDR3 is 15 residues. CDR1 is MNHEY and CDR2 is SVGAGI in the germline V gene. Trimming removed 8 bases from V and 2 bases from J, with 16 bases in between. The CDR3 coding sequence is TGTGCCAGCCGGACGAGTCGGGGCGCCTACAATGAGCAGTTCTTC. It encodes CASRTSRGAYNEQFF.

The chain employs TRBV5-1 and TRBJ2-3; no definite D call. CDR3 size: 13 residues. The germline gives CDR1 SGHRS, CDR2 YFSETQ. The V and J ends lost 0 bases and 6 bases respectively, with 8 bases between them. The CDR3 is CASSLVGDDTQYF. The CDR3 DNA reads as TGCGCCAGCAGCTTGGTTGGAGATGATACGCAGTATTTT.

The chain uses TRBV2 and TRBJ2-1, with 9 bases aligning to TRBD1. V dropped 3 bases and J dropped 7; count of bases not matched to a gene: 7. CDR1 and CDR2 (germline): SNHLY, FYNNEI. The CDR3 is 15 residues long. CDR3 in amino acids: CASSDVTGGYNEQFF. CDR3 nucleotides: TGTGCCAGCAGTGACGTGACAGGGGGATATAATGAGCAGTTCTTC. The full variable domain, in which reference TRBV2 and TRBJ2-1 provide the parts outside the CDR3, is EPEVTQTPSHQVTQMGQEVILRCVPISNHLYFYWYRQILGQKVEFLVSFYNNEISEKSEIFDDQFSVERPDGSNFTLKIRSTKLEDSAMYFCASSDVTGGYNEQFFGPGTRLTVL.

The chain carries TRBV3-1 and TRBJ2-3; possibly TRBD1 or TRBD2 for D (5 bases each). Per the germline V gene, CDR1 is LGHDT and CDR2 is YNNKEL (reference sequence). This CDR3 contains 15 residues. Deletions cut 2 bases from V and 1 base from J, with 10 bases between. CDR3 in amino acids: CASSQTGLGTDTQYF. DNA of the CDR3: TGTGCCAGCAGCCAAACAGGACTTGGCACAGATACGCAGTATTTT.

This clonotype was observed many times. The V gene is TRBV20-1, the J gene TRBJ2-1; 8 bases are a match to TRBD1. V lost 5 bases, J lost 6 bases, and 9 bases stayed unmatched. The CDR3 contains 14 residues. Germline V gives CDR1 DFQATT, CDR2 SNEGSKA (reference sequence). The CDR3 sequence: CSAFPGTGTNEQFF. In nucleotides, the CDR3 is TGCAGTGCTTTCCCCGGGACAGGTACCAATGAGCAGTTCTTC.

CDR3 in DNA: TGCAGTGCTAGAGAAGGAGAGAGTTCACCCCTCCACTTT. Protein sequence: CSAREGESSPLHF. This chain links TRBV20-1 with TRBJ1-6; no clear D. Trimming stripped 0 bases from V and 9 bases from J, with 9 bases between. Germline V lookup: CDR1 DFQATT, CDR2 SNEGSKA (reference sequence). This CDR3 has 13 amino acids.

V gene TRBV14 combines with J gene TRBJ2-7; no clear D gene. Per the germline V gene, CDR1 is SGHDN and CDR2 is FVKESK. V lost 0 bases to trimming and J lost 1 base, with 10 bases between them. This CDR3 comprises 15 residues. CDR3 coding DNA: TGTGCCAGCAGCCAAGATCCGGGCAGATCCTACGAGCAGTACTTC. This translates into CASSQDPGRSYEQYF.

The table lists this clonotype with a few counts. The chain uses TRBV7-2 and TRBJ2-7, with D maybe TRBD1 (5 bases). The J call may be incorrect, as the DNA end agrees better with TRBJ2-5. The CDR3 contains 16 residues. Germline CDR1 and CDR2: SGHTA and FQGNSA. The chain's CDR3 is CASSLEQLGQGGTQYF. CDR3 nucleotide sequence: TGTGCCAGCAGCTTAGAGCAACTTGGGCAGGGCGGGACCCAGTACTTC.

The CDR3, as DNA: TGTGCCAGCAGTGCCGACAGGGGTGGTATCGGGGAGCTGTTTTTT. Its translation: CASSADRGGIGELFF. J is TRBJ2-2 and V is TRBV2, with 8 bases matching TRBD1. Germline CDR1 reads SNHLY; CDR2 reads FYNNEI. The CDR3 runs 15 residues. The V and J ends lost 4 bases and 7 bases, in that order; junction bases with no gene match: 8.

The chain uses TRBV5-1 and TRBJ2-5; 8 bases are a match to TRBD1. The junction had 9 bases not matched to a gene; V was cut back by 4 bases and J by 4 bases. CDR1 is SGHRS, CDR2 YFSETQ, per germline. There are 15 residues in the CDR3. The CDR3: CASSTTGQGRETQYF. CDR3 DNA: TGCGCCAGCAGCACAACCGGACAGGGAAGAGAGACCCAGTACTTC.

CDR3 in amino acids: CASSQSSGYNEQFF. The DNA of the CDR3 is TGTGCCAGCAGCCAGTCAAGCGGCTACAATGAGCAGTTCTTC. The chain uses TRBV14 and TRBJ2-1; TRBD2 is a possible D gene (5 bases). The V and J ends lost 3 bases and 3 bases respectively, with 9 bases between them. This CDR3 has 14 amino acids. Germline V gene sequence: CDR1 SGHDN, CDR2 FVKESK.

The chain uses TRBV5-1 and TRBJ2-5, with D tentatively TRBD2 (5 bases). The CDR3 extends over 14 amino acids. V was pared by 0 bases and J by 5 bases, with 11 bases between. CDR1 and CDR2 (germline): SGHRS, YFSETQ. DNA of the CDR3: TGCGCCAGCAGCTTGGATCCGGGGTGGGAGACCCAGTACTTC. Residues: CASSLDPGWETQYF.

With respect to this clonotype: The junction differs from germline at one of its ends, possibly a read error. V gene TRBV7-2 combines with J gene TRBJ2-5; D could derive from TRBD1 or TRBD2 (5 bases each). The CDR3 covers 15 residues. From germline, CDR1 is SGHTA and CDR2 FQGNSA. The CDR3 region is CASSRRGYGKETQYF. The CDR3 DNA is TGTGCCAGCAGCCGAAGGGGTTACGGGAAGGAGACTCAGTACTTC.

This clonotype has a handful of counts. The chain is built from TRBV29-1 and TRBJ2-1; D not certain. Looked up from germline, CDR1 is SQVTM and CDR2 is ANQGSEA. V lost 4 bases to trimming and J lost 7 bases, with 11 bases between them. The CDR3 covers 12 residues. CDR3 sequence (DNA): TGCAGCGTTGCCCCCCCAGGAAATGAGCAGTTCTTC. Its protein is CSVAPPGNEQFF.

This chain uses TRBV9 with TRBJ2-4, with D hard to call. The CDR3 spans 14 residues. CDR1 and CDR2 from the germline V gene are SGDLS and YYNGEE. Trimming cost V 3 bases and J 0 bases, with 7 bases left between them. The CDR3 loop is CASSASLAKNIQYF. The CDR3 DNA sequence: TGTGCCAGCAGCGCGAGCCTAGCCAAAAACATTCAGTACTTC.

V and J are TRBV5-1 and TRBJ2-5; D is perhaps TRBD1 (6 bases). This CDR3 has 14 amino acids. CDR1 is SGHRS, CDR2 YFSETQ, per germline. V was shortened by 7 bases and J by 4 bases, with 17 bases between the two germline ends. The CDR3 loop is CASSQGQRRETQYF. In nucleotides, the CDR3 is TGCGCCAGCTCTCAGGGGCAGCGCCGAGAGACCCAGTACTTC.

This clonotype was seen a handful of times. The chain recombines TRBV4-1 with TRBJ2-3; a weak D match, TRBD1 (6 bases). Trimming removed 1 base at V and 6 bases at J, with 14 bases between. The germline V gene has CDR1 MGHRA and CDR2 YSYEKL. The CDR3 consists of 15 residues. The CDR3 region has the DNA TGCGCCAGCAGCCAAGGGGCAGGGGACCGGGATACGCAGTATTTT. It specifies CASSQGAGDRDTQYF.

This clonotype was detected many times. The chain couples TRBV3-1 to TRBJ2-7; 8 nucleotides align to TRBD1. V dropped 3 bases and J dropped 3; count of bases not matched to a gene: 1. There are 13 residues in the CDR3. Per germline, CDR1 LGHDT and CDR2 YNNKEL (reference sequence). The CDR3 DNA follows: TGTGCCAGCAGCCAGGACAGGGACTACGAGCAGTACTTC. Its protein product is CASSQDRDYEQYF.

The DNA of the CDR3 is TGTGCCAGCAGTTACAGTGGGAGGGAAACTGAAGCTTTCTTT. Protein product: CASSYSGRETEAFF. This rearrangement joins TRBV6-5 to TRBJ1-1; D unclear. CDR1 is MNHEY, CDR2 SVGAGI, per germline. The CDR3 extends over 14 amino acids. The V end lost 2 bases, the J end lost 5 bases, and 12 bases lay between the germline ends.

This clonotype has a handful of counts. The gene calls are TRBV11-2 and TRBJ2-1; D remains ambiguous. V was shortened by 0 bases and J by 4 bases, with 16 bases between the two germline ends. This CDR3 has 17 residues. Germline-derived CDR1 and CDR2 are SGHAT and FQNNGV. In DNA form, the CDR3 reads TGTGCCAGCAGCTTAGACCCCGGCAGGCCTCGTTACAATGAGCAGTTCTTC. Translation: CASSLDPGRPRYNEQFF. The variable domain in full, with the rest retrieved from reference TRBV11-2 and TRBJ2-1, is EAGVAQSPRYKIIEKRQSVAFWCNPISGHATLYWYQQILGQGPKLLIQFQNNGVVDDSQLPKDRFSAERLKGVDSTLKIQPAKLEDSAVYLCASSLDPGRPRYNEQFFGPGTRLTVL.

The chain recombines TRBV29-1 with TRBJ1-2; D unclear. The V end lost 2 bases, the J end lost 7 bases, and 2 bases lay between the germline ends. The CDR3 has 9 amino acids. CDR1 SQVTM and CDR2 ANQGSEA come from the germline V gene. CDR3 in DNA: TGCAGCGTTGAATTTGGCTACACCTTC. Amino acid sequence: CSVEFGYTF. Full variable domain (missing parts from reference TRBV29-1 and TRBJ1-2): SAVISQKPSRDICQRGTSLTIQCQVDSQVTMMFWYRQQPGQSLTLIATANQGSEATYESGFVIDKFPISRPNLTFSTLTVSNMSPEDSSIYLCSVEFGYTFGSGTRLTVV.